The clone carrying this T cell receptor beta chain was seen only once. This entry comes from a study of blood T cell repertoires in COVID-19. Across the study: COVID-19 samples, acute and convalescent, were from the United States, Italy and Spain. Sample material is recorded as cDNA or gDNA derived from T cells, B-cell-depleted T cells, or PBMCs.

In the authors' methods: Cell counts per sample came from amplifying reference gene primers. TCRdb keeps only in-frame clones here, not all; method: immunoSEQ multiplex PCR. V, J and clone size are taken as reported in that table, and D and trimming were inferred from the DNA itself. The sample carries 180,000 or so clones, about 83% recorded once. CDR3 length equals 12 residues. Trimming cost V 8 bases and J 0 bases, with 7 bases left between them. Germline V gene data show CDR1 as SNHLY and CDR2 as FYNNEI. The V and J genes are TRBV2 and TRBJ2-5; no clear D. Sequenced: PBMCs or T cells enriched from blood (not recorded which). This TCR came from a woman aged 30 to 39 who had recovered from COVID-19. The CDR3 DNA is TGTGCCAGCCTAAGCTACCAAGAGACCCAGTACTTC. Protein sequence: CASLSYQETQYF.